This TCR beta chain was documented in a study of post-analysis software for immune sequencing data. The TCR beta cDNA libraries contained unique molecular identifiers. A single record per CDR3 protein comes from TCRdb applying MiXCR to the PCR reads. Among roughly 700,000 distinct CDR3 sequences listed, just under 30% were seen once. Germline V gives CDR1 SEHNR, CDR2 FQNEAQ (reference sequence). The CDR3 has 14 amino acids. V was cut by 8 bases and J by 1 base, with 15 bases left in between. This clonotype has only a few counts. Its specificity is not known. Study results and caveats: By F measure, samples from a shared preparation batch strongly co-clustered. About 5 TRBV segments occurring more often in patients than controls included TRBV5-6, TRBV5-1 and TRBV20-1.

The V gene is TRBV7-9, the J gene TRBJ2-7; D perhaps matches TRBD1 (6 bases). This clonotype was obtained from a girl aged 5-17 years with multiple sclerosis. Sequenced input: blood. CDR3 residues: CASLTTRGSYEQYF. CDR3 coding DNA: TGTGCCAGCCTTACGACCAGGGGATCCTACGAGCAGTACTTC.